Listed below are T cell receptor beta chains from one sample, sequenced in a study of cytomegalovirus exposure and HLA in healthy donors. TCRdb keeps only in-frame clones here, not all; method: immunoSEQ multiplex PCR. The profile covers over 90,000 clones, with roughly 94% appearing a single time and approximately 0.91% taken by the ten largest. Sequenced input: PBMCs. The receptors were sampled from a woman aged 18-29 years in good health and CMV-seronegative. The CDR3 runs from the conserved cysteine through the conserved F or W. A D gene is named only where the DNA matches it firmly. Rows may omit the clone size; those that give it use once, few, many or a size class.

cdr3_nt	cdr3_aa	d_call	v_call	j_call	clone_size
TGCGCCAGCAGCCAGGGACAGGGCAATCAGCCCCAGCATTTT	CASSQGQGNQPQHF	TRBD1	TRBV5-1	TRBJ1-5	.
TGCGCCAGCAGCTCAGGGGGCACTGAAGCTTTCTTT	CASSSGGTEAFF	TRBD1	TRBV5-1	TRBJ1-1	.
TGTGCCAGCAGCAAGGCGACTCAAAACCGTGCGGAAGAGACCCAGTACTTC	CASSKATQNRAEETQYF	.	TRBV21-1	TRBJ2-5	once
TGTGCCAGCAGGGTTGGTGGGCACACTGAAGCTTTCTTT	CASRVGGHTEAFF	.	TRBV6-6	TRBJ1-1	.
TGTGCCAGCAGCTTAGCCGGGACTAGCGGAAACTCCTACGAGCAGTACTTC	CASSLAGTSGNSYEQYF	TRBD2	TRBV7-9	TRBJ2-7	.
TGTGCCAGCGGGGAGGGGACCTACGAGCAGTACTTC	CASGEGTYEQYF	TRBD2	TRBV11-2	TRBJ2-7	.
TGTGCCAGCAGTTACTCTACAGGGCAGGAGACCCAGTACTTC	CASSYSTGQETQYF	.	TRBV6-5	TRBJ2-5	once
TGTGCCAGCAGCTTAGGTAAGGAGGATCAGCCCCAGCATTTT	CASSLGKEDQPQHF	.	TRBV13	TRBJ1-5	.
TGCGCCAGCAGCCCCGGGCCCGGCGGAGGCAATGAGCAGTTCTTC	CASSPGPGGGNEQFF	.	TRBV5-1	TRBJ2-1	.
TGCGCCAGCAGCTTGGAGGGGGCAGACACCGGGGAGCTGTTTTTT	CASSLEGADTGELFF	TRBD1	TRBV5-1	TRBJ2-2	once
TGTGCCAGCTCACCCGACAGGGATGGCTACACCTTC	CASSPDRDGYTF	TRBD1	TRBV18	TRBJ1-2	.
TGTGCCAGCAGTTTTGGCCGCGGGGAGGTCGGGCAGTTCTTC	CASSFGRGEVGQFF	.	TRBV6-1	TRBJ2-1	.
TGTGCCAGCAGCTCCATTCGGGGGTTCTTCAATCAGCCCCAGCATTTT	CASSSIRGFFNQPQHF	.	TRBV7-8	TRBJ1-5	.
TGTGCCAGCAGCGTTGGGGGGGACGGAGCTAACTATGGCTACACCTTC	CASSVGGDGANYGYTF	.	TRBV9	TRBJ1-2	.
TGTGCCAGCAGCCAACACGGGGTTGGGGCCAACGTCCTGACTTTC	CASSQHGVGANVLTF	.	TRBV4-2	TRBJ2-6	.
TGTGCCAGCAGCTTAGATCACCGCCTAGCGGGACGCAATGAGCAGTTCTTC	CASSLDHRLAGRNEQFF	TRBD2	TRBV7-9	TRBJ2-1	.
TGCGCCAGCAGCTTGGGATCCGGGACTAGCGTCTACAATGAGCAGTTCTTC	CASSLGSGTSVYNEQFF	TRBD2	TRBV5-1	TRBJ2-1	.
TGTGCCAGCGCAGGTCTATTGGGGGCCTTAATCTACGAGCAGTACTTC	CASAGLLGALIYEQYF	.	TRBV6-6	TRBJ2-7	.
TGTGCCAGCAGCCTGGGACAGGGACAAGAGACCCAGTACTTC	CASSLGQGQETQYF	TRBD1	TRBV6-5	TRBJ2-5	.
TGTGCCACCAGCAGGGAAGCGGGCATCGCTAGGCCCCAGCATTTT	CATSREAGIARPQHF	.	TRBV15	TRBJ1-5	.
TGCGCCAGCAGCTTGGAGGCGGCCACAGATACGCAGTATTTT	CASSLEAATDTQYF	.	TRBV5-1	TRBJ2-3	.
TGTGCCAGCAGTGAATCCGGGACAGTCTATGAAAAACTGTTTTTT	CASSESGTVYEKLFF	TRBD1	TRBV25-1	TRBJ1-4	.
TGTGCCAGCGGCCACGATAACTATGGCTACACCTTC	CASGHDNYGYTF	.	TRBV9	TRBJ1-2	.
TGTGCCAGCAGCTTAGACAGGGGTCGTAGTGAGCAGTACTTC	CASSLDRGRSEQYF	.	TRBV11-2	TRBJ2-7	.
TGCGCCAGCAGCCCAAAGCGGAGCAGCTCCTACAATGAGCAGTTCTTC	CASSPKRSSSYNEQFF	.	TRBV5-1	TRBJ2-1	once
TGTGCTGCAGGCCAGATGAACACTGAAGCTTTCTTT	CAAGQMNTEAFF	.	TRBV12-5	TRBJ1-1	once
TGTGCCAGCTCACCACGCACGCTCGGGGACACTGAAGCTTTCTTT	CASSPRTLGDTEAFF	.	TRBV18	TRBJ1-1	.
TGTGCCAGCAGTGACCAGGGGGCTTCAGTCGATGAGCAGTTCTTC	CASSDQGASVDEQFF	TRBD1	TRBV6-4	TRBJ2-1	.